This T cell receptor (beta chain) comes out of a study of shared clonotypes between healthy human individuals. CD8 cells regarded as naive lacked CD45RO, were positively chosen for CCR7, and omitted terminally differentiated effector memory CD45RA+ cells. This clone was seen once. Only in-frame clones appear in the TCRdb table, and some are missing; sequencing was by immunoSEQ multiplex PCR. The sample includes about 2 million clones, about 95% of them seen just once. The CDR3 sequence is 15 residues long. Trimming took off 5 bases at V and 9 bases at J, with 20 bases between the two ends. The germline CDR1 and CDR2 sequences are MNHEY and SVGAGI.

Sequences were obtained from naive CD8+ T cells sorted from blood. J is TRBJ2-1 and V is TRBV6-5; TRBD2 is a possible D gene (6 bases). This sequence was found in a young man in good health. The CDR3 region has the DNA TGTGCCAGCAGTAATCGACTAGACATGTTGATTGAGCAGTTCTTC. As protein: CASSNRLDMLIEQFF.